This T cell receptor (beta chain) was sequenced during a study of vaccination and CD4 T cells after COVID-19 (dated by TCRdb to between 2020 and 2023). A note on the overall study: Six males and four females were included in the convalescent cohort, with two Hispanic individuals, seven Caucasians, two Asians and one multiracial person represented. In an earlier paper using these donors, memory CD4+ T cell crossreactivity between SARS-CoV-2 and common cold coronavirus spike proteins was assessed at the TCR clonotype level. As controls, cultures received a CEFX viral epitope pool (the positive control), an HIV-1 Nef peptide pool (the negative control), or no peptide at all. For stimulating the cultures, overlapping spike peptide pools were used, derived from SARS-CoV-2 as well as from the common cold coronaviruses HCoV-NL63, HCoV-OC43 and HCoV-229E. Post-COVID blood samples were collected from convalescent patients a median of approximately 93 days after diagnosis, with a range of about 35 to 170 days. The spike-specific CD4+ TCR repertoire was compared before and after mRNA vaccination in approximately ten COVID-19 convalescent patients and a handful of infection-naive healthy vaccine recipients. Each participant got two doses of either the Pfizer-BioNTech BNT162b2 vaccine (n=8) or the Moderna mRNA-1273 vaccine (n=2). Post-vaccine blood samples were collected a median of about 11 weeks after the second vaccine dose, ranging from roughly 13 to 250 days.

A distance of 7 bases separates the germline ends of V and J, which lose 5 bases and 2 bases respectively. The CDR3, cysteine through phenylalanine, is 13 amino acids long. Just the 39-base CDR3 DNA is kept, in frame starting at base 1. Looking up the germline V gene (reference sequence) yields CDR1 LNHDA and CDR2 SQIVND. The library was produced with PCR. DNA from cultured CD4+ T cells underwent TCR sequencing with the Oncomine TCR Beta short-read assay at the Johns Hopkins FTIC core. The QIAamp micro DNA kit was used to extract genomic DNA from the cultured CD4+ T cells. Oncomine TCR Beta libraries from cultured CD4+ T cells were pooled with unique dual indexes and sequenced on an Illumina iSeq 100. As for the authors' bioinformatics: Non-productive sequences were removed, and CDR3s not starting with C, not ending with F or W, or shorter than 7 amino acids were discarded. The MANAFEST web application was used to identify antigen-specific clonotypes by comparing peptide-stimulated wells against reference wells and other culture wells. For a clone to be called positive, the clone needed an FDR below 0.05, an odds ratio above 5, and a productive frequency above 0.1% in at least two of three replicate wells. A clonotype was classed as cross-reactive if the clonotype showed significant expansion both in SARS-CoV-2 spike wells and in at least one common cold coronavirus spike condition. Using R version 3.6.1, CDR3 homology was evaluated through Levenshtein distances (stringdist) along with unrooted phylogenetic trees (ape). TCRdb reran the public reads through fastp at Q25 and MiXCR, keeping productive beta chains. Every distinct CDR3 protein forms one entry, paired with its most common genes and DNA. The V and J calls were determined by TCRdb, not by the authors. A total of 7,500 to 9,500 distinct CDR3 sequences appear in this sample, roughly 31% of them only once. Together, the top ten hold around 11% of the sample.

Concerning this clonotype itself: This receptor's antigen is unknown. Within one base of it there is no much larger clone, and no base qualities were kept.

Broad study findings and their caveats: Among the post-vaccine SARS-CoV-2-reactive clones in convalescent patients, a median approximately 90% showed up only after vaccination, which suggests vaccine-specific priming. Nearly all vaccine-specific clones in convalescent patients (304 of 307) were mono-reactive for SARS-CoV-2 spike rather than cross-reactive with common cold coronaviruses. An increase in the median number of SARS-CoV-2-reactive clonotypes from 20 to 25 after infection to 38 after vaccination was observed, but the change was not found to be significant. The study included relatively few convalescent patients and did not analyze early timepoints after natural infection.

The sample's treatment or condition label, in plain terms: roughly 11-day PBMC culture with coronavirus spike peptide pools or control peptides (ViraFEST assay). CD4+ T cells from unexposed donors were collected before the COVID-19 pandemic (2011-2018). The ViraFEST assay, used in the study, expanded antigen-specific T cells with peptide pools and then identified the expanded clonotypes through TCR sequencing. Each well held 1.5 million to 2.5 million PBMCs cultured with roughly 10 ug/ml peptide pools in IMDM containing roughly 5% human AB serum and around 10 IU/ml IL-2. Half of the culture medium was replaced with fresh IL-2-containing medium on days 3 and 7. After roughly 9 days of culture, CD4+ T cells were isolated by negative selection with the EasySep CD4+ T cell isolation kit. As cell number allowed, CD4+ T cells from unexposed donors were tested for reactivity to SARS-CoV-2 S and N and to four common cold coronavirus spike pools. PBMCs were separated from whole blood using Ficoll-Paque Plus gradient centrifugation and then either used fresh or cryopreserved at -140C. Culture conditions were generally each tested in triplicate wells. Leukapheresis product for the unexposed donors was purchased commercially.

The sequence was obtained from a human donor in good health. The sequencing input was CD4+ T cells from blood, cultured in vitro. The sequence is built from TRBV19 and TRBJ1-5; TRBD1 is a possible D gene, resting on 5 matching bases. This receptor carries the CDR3 CASSSGRNQPQHF. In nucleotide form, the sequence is TGTGCCAGTAGTTCAGGGCGCAATCAGCCCCAGCATTTT.